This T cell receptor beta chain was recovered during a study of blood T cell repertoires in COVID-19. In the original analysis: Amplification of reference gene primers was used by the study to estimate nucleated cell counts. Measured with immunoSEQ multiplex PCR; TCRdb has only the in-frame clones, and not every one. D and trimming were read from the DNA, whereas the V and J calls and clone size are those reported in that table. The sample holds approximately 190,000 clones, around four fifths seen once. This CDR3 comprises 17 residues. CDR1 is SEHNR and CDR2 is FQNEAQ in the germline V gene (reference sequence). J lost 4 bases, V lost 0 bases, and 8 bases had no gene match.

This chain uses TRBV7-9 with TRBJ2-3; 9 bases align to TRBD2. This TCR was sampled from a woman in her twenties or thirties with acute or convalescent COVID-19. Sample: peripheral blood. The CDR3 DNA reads TGTGCCAGCAGCTTAGCGGGGACTAGCAAGGGAGCAGATACGCAGTATTTT. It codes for CASSLAGTSKGADTQYF.